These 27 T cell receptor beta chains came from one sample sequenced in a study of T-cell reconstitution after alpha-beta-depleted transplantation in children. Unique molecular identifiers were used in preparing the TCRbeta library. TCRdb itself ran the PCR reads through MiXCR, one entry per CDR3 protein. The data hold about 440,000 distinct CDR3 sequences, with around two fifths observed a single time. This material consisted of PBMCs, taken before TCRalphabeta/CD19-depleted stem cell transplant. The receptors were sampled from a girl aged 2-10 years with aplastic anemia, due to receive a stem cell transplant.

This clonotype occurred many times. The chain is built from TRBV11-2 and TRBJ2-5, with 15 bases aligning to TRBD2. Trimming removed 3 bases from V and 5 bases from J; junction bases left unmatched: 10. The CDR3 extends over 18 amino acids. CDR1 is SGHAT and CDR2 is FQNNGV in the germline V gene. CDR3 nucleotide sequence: TGTGCCAGCAGCTTCGGACTAGCGGGAGGGCTCACAGGGGAGACCCAGTACTTC. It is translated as CASSFGLAGGLTGETQYF.

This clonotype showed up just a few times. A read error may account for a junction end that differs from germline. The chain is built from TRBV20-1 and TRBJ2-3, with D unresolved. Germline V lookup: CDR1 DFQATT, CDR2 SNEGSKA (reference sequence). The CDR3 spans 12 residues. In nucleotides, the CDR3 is TGCAGTGCAAGAGAGGAACAAGATACGCAGTATTTT. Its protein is CSAREEQDTQYF.

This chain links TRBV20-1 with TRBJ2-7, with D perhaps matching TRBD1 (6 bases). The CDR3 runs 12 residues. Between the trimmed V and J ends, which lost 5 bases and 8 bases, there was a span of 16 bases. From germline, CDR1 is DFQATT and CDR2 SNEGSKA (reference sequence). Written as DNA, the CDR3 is TGCAGTGCTGCCGCTTTCCGGGACAAGCAGTACTTC. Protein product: CSAAAFRDKQYF.

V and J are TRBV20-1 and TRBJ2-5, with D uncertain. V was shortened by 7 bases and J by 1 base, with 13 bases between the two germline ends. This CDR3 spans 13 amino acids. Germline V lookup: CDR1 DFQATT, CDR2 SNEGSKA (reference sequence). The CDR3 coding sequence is TGCAGTGTTCAGGACGGCCCCCAAGAGACCCAGTACTTC. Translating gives CSVQDGPQETQYF.

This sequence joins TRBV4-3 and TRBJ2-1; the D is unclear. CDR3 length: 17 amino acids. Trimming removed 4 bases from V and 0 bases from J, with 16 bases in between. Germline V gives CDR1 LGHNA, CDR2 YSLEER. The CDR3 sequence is CASSPAYTSSSYNEQFF. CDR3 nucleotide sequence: TGCGCCAGCAGCCCCGCTTATACGTCCAGCTCCTACAATGAGCAGTTCTTC.

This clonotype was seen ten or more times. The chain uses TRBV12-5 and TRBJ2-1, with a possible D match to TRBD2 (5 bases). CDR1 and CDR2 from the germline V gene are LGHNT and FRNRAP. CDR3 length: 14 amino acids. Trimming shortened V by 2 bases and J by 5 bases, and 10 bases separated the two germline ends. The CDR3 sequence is CASGLWRADNEQFF. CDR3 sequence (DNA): TGTGCTAGTGGTTTGTGGCGGGCCGACAATGAGCAGTTCTTC.

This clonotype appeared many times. This CDR3 reads CSVGNRGRYTEAFF. DNA for the CDR3: TGCAGCGTCGGGAACAGGGGTCGGTACACTGAAGCTTTCTTT. The genes are TRBV29-1 and TRBJ1-1; 7 bases fit TRBD1. Unmatched junction bases numbered 10, after V lost 6 bases and J lost 3 bases. The germline gives CDR1 SQVTM, CDR2 ANQGSEA. CDR3 length equals 14 residues.

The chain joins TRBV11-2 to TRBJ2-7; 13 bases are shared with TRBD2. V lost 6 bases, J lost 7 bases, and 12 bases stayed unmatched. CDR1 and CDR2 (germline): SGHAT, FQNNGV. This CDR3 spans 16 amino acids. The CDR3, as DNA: TGTGCCAGCAGTCGATCCGGGACTAGCGGGGAGAAGGAGCAGTACTTC. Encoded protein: CASSRSGTSGEKEQYF.

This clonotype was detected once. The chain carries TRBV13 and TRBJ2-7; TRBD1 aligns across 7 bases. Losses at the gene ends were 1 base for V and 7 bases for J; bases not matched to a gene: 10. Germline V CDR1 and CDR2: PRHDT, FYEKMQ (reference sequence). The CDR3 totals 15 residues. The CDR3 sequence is CASSLEEGTRGEQYF. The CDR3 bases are TGTGCCAGCAGCTTAGAAGAGGGGACCAGGGGGGAGCAGTACTTC.

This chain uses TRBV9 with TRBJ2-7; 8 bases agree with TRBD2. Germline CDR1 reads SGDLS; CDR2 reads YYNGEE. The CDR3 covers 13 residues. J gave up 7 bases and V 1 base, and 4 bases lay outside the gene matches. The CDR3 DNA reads TGTGCCAGCAGCGTAACGGGGGGGCGTGAGCAGTACTTC. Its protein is CASSVTGGREQYF.

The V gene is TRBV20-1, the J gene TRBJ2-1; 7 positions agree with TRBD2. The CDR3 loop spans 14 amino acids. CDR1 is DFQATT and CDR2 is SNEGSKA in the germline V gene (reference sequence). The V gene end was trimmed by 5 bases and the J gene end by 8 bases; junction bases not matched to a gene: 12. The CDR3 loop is CSADPSGVRYEQFF. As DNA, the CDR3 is TGCAGTGCTGACCCGAGCGGGGTGAGATATGAGCAGTTCTTC.

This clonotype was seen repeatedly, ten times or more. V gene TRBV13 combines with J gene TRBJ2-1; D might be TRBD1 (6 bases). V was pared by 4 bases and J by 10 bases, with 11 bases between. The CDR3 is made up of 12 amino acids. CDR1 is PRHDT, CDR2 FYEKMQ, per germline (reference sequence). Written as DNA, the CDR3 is TGTGCCAGCAGCTCACAGGGATGGGAGCAGTTCTTC. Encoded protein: CASSSQGWEQFF.

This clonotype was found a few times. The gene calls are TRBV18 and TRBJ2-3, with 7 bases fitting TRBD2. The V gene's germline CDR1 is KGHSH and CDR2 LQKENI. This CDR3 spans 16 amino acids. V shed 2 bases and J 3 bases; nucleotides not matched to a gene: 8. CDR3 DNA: TGTGCCAGCTCACCAGTACCGGGAGGCAGGACAGATACGCAGTATTTT. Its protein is CASSPVPGGRTDTQYF.

CDR3 nucleotides: TGTGCCAGCAGTGGACGACAGGTTCGGAACTACGAGCAGTACTTC. It is translated as CASSGRQVRNYEQYF. This chain links TRBV27 with TRBJ2-7; maybe TRBD1 (6 bases). Trimming cost V 5 bases and J 3 bases, with 17 bases left between them. The CDR3 extends over 15 amino acids. Germline CDR1 MNHEY, CDR2 SMNVEV (reference sequence).

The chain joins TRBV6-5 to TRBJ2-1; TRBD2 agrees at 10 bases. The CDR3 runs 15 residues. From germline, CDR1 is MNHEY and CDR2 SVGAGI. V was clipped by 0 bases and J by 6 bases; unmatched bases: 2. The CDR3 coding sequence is TGTGCCAGCAGTTACTCAGCGGGGGGGTTCAATGAGCAGTTCTTC. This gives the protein CASSYSAGGFNEQFF.

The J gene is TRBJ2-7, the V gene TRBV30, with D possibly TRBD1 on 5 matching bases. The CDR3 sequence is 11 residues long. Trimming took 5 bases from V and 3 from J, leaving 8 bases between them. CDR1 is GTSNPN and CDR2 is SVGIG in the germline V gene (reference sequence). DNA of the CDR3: TGTGCCTGGGGACACCTCTACGAGCAGTACTTC. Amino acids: CAWGHLYEQYF.

The CDR3 nucleotides are TGTGCCTGGAGTCCCACTAGCGGTTCTTTTTTCGGCTCCTACGAGCAGTACTTC. Its protein is CAWSPTSGSFFGSYEQYF. This chain joins TRBV30 and TRBJ2-7, with TRBD2 matching over 8 bases. This CDR3 is built from 18 residues. V trimming: 2 bases; J trimming: 0 bases; junction bases outside the gene matches: 15. Germline-derived CDR1 and CDR2 are GTSNPN and SVGIG (reference sequence).

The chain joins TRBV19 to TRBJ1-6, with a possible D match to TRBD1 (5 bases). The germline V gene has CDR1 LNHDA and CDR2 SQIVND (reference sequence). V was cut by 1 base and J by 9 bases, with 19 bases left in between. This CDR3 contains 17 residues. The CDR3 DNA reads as TGTGCCAGTAGTATAGTACGGCGGGACCAAGTCGGTTCACCCCTCCACTTT. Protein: CASSIVRRDQVGSPLHF.

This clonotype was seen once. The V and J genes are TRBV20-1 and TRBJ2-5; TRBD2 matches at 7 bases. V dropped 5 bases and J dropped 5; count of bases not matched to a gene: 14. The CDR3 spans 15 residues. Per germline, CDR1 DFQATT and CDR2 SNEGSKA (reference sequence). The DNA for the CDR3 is TGCAGTGCTTCAGAAGCGGGGACTAAAAGGGAGACCCAGTACTTC. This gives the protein CSASEAGTKRETQYF.

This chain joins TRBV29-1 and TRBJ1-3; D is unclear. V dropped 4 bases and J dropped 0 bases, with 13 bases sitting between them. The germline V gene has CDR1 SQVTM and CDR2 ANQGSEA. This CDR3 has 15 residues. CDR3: CSVVSYGSSGNTIYF. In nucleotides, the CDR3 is TGCAGCGTTGTCTCCTACGGGAGCTCTGGAAACACCATATATTTT.

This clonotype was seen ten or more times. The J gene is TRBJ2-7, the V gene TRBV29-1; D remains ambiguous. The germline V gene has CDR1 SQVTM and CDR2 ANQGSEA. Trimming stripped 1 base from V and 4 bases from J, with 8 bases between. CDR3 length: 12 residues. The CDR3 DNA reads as TGCAGCGTTGAAGCCGAGAGATACGAGCAGTACTTC. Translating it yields CSVEAERYEQYF.

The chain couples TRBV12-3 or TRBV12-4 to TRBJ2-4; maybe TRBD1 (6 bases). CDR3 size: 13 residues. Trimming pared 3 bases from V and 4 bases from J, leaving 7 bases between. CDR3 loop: CASSFTGKNIQYF. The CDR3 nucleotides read TGTGCCAGCAGTTTTACAGGGAAAAACATTCAGTACTTC.

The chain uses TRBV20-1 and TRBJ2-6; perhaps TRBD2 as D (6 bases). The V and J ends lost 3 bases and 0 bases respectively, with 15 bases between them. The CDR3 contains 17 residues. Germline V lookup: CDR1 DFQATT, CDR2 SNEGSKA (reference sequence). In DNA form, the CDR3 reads TGCAGTGCTAGCGGCGGGGCGCTTCGCTCTGGGGCCAACGTCCTGACTTTC. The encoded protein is CSASGGALRSGANVLTF.

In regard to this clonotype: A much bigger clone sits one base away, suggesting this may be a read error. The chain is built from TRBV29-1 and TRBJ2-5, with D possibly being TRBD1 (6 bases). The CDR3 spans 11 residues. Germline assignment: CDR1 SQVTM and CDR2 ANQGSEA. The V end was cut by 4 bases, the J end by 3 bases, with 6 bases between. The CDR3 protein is CSVAGEETQYF. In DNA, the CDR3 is TGCAGCGTTGCAGGGGAAGAGACCCAGTACTTC.

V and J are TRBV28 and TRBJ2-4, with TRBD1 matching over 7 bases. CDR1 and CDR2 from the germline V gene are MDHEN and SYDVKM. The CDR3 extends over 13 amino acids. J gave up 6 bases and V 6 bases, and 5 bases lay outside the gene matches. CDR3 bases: TGTGCCAGCAGCGGGACAGTCACAAACATTCAGTACTTC. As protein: CASSGTVTNIQYF.

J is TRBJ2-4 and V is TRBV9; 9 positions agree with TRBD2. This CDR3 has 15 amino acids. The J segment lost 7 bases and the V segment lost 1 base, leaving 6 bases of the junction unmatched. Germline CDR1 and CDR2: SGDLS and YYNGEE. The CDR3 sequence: CASSVKAGGPNIQYF. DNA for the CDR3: TGTGCCAGCAGCGTAAAGGCGGGAGGGCCCAACATTCAGTACTTC.

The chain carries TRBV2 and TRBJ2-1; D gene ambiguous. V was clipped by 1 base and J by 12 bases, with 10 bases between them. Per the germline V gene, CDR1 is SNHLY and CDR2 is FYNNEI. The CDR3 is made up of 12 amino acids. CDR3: CASSEGGKGQFF. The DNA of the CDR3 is TGTGCCAGCAGTGAAGGTGGGAAAGGGCAGTTCTTC.